Sequencing of this T cell receptor beta chain was carried out in a study of human T cells and chemical hapten exposure. The study, taken as a whole, reports: Donors in the study had alopecia, meaning their immune response may differ from healthy people's. Unchanged with DPC sensitization were TCRs above 1 in 1000 frequency.

TCRdb re-called the RACE reads with MiXCR, one entry per CDR3 protein. The sample has about 95,000 distinct CDR3 sequences; around 10% are singletons. Trimming cost V 1 base and J 7 bases; bases outside gene matches: 9. The CDR3 covers 16 residues. CDR1 is SGHTA and CDR2 is FQGNSA in the germline V gene. Time point described: patch test 2, 6 weeks after DPC sensitization. Regarding treatment: therapeutic diphenylcyclopropenone sensitization with weekly scalp DPC. Prior to application of each patch test, blood was drawn. The authors extracted total RNA from unfractionated whole blood. Comment on this clonotype: Antigen specificity is unknown.

The chain is built from TRBV7-2 and TRBJ2-3, with 9 bases aligning to TRBD2. The clonotype was recovered from a woman between 40 and 55 years old with alopecia areata. Some clones in this sample may be carry-over from other donors' samples. The sequenced sample was whole blood, obtained in connection with sensitization to the hapten diphenylcyclopropenone (DPC). CDR3 DNA: TGTGCCAGCAGCTTAGATGGTAGCGGGGGCACTAATACGCAGTATTTT. Translating it yields CASSLDGSGGTNTQYF.